The clone carrying this TCR beta chain was counted between two and nine times. As handled by the study authors: Amplification of reference gene primers provided the estimated nucleated cell counts. TCRdb keeps only in-frame clones here, not all; method: immunoSEQ multiplex PCR. V and J calls and clone size are those listed in that table; D and trimming were worked out from the DNA. Of some 190,000 clones in the sample, 75% to 90% were seen once. This entry is derived from a study of blood T cell repertoires in COVID-19. Overall study context: COVID-19 samples, acute and convalescent, were from the United States, Italy and Spain. From T cells, B-cell-depleted T cells, or PBMCs came the material, which was cDNA or gDNA.

Germline V lookup: CDR1 SGHRS, CDR2 YFSETQ. Trimming at V came to 4 bases and at J to 3 bases, leaving 8 bases not matched to a gene. The length of the CDR3 is 15 residues. The clonotype originates from a man aged 55 to 70 with acute or convalescent COVID-19. V usage is TRBV5-1 and J usage is TRBJ2-7, with 9 positions matching TRBD2. The sequenced sample consisted of peripheral blood. DNA for the CDR3: TGCGCCAGCAGCCTGACTAGCGGCCCCTACTACGAGCAGTACTTC. Protein sequence: CASSLTSGPYYEQYF. Variable domain in full (rest from reference TRBV5-1 and TRBJ2-7): KAGVTQTPRYLIKTRGQQVTLSCSPISGHRSVSWYQQTPGQGLQFLFEYFSETQRNKGNFPGRFSGRQFSNSRSEMNVSTLELGDSALYLCASSLTSGPYYEQYFGPGTRLTVT.